This T cell receptor beta chain was identified during a study of blood T cell repertoires in COVID-19 (TCRdb year 2020). In the study overall: Samples covering the acute and convalescent phases of COVID-19 were provided by collaborators in the United States, Italy and Spain. The material from the prospective study consisted of cDNA or gDNA derived from T cells, B-cell-depleted T cells, or PBMCs. The repertoires were made available in a free public database intended to serve as a resource for research on the immune response to SARS-CoV-2. The samples were drawn from two sources: the first 160 participants of the ongoing ImmuneRACE study, and 1,000 to 1,500 subjects contributed by 6 global collaborators. Sample metadata almost always included a de-identified subject ID, COVID-19 status, age in years and sex. HLA class I and class II types, where available, came from metadata supplied by the sample provider rather than from assay-based typing. Deeply sampled blood TCRbeta repertoires from subjects exposed to, actively infected with, or recovered from COVID-19 were included in the dataset. What the research found in general, with its limitations: The amount of clinical and demographic metadata varied by source and participant and was provided uncurated.

One collaborating source in Seattle enrolled patients while the patients were actively infected and followed the patients over time throughout the course of disease. The collaborating institutions used their own protocols to collect whole blood in K2EDTA tubes. For TCRbeta analysis, collaborator samples were shipped as frozen whole blood, as isolated PBMCs, or as DNA extracted from either sample type. The V end loses 2 bases and the J end loses 2 bases, and a stretch of 12 bases separates them. Measured from the cysteine to the phenylalanine, the CDR3 is 15 residues long. Only the CDR3 part of the read is kept: 45 bases, read in frame from the first base. CDR1 is given as MNHEY and CDR2 as SVGAGI, both from the germline V gene. TCRbeta CDR3 regions were amplified from genomic DNA using the immunoSEQ Assay, a bias-controlled multiplex PCR. The source study handled its data this way. Nucleated cell counts per sample were estimated from amplification of reference gene primers within the assay. Sequence reads were collapsed and filtered to measure the absolute abundance of every unique TCRbeta CDR3 rearrangement. For each sample, productive Simpson clonality was calculated as the square root of Simpson's diversity index across productive rearrangements. Drawn from immuneACCESS, this table holds only the in-frame rearrangements with V and J called that TCRdb kept. Clones are partly lost; checked studies trace under half to an unresolved V gene and leave the rest unexplained. V, J and clone size were drawn from that table, and D and trimming were deduced from the DNA. Within this sample are fewer than 90,000 clones, with about four fifths of them counted one time only. The ten top clones hold over 5.5% of the sample.

Turning to this clone: Its antigen is currently not known. There are no base qualities to consult, and no much larger clone falls within one base.

Recombination joined TRBV6-5 with TRBJ2-5; the best D guess is TRBD2, with 5 bases matching. The sequence came from a man between 65 and 85 years old with COVID-19, enrolled during active disease. The material sequenced was peripheral blood. CDR3 reads: CASSYGSANQETQYF. The nucleotide sequence reads TGTGCCAGCAGTTACGGTAGCGCCAATCAAGAGACCCAGTACTTC.